This T cell receptor beta chain derives from a study of identical twins. This clonotype has a count of ten or more. The antigen remains unidentified. General study points: Weaker excess sharing between twins was seen in beta out-of-frame sequences.

From germline, CDR1 is SQVTM and CDR2 ANQGSEA. The V and J ends lost 4 bases and 0 bases, in that order; junction bases with no gene match: 1. The CDR3 contains 15 residues. Via MiXCR, TCRdb re-called the 5' RACE reads, giving one row per CDR3 protein. This table has more than 1.5 million distinct CDR3 sequences, about 32% appearing once. Sequencing was done on a sample of cord blood. The V call is TRBV29-1, the J call TRBJ2-6, with 9 bases aligning to TRBD1. The TCR sequence derives from a newborn girl in good health. CDR3 DNA: TGCAGCGTTGGGGACAGGGTCTCTGGGGCCAACGTCCTGACTTTC. This gives the protein CSVGDRVSGANVLTF.